Listed here are 25 T cell receptor beta chains from one sample, sequenced in a study of CD8 T cells in ankylosing spondylitis. The study's findings and limits: Ankylosing spondylitis blood appeared to carry a characteristic TCR beta motif of several highly homologous variants.

These receptors are not linked to any known antigen. TCRdb reprocessed the 5' RACE reads with MiXCR, giving one entry per CDR3 protein. In the table there are 700,000 or so distinct CDR3 sequences, 19% of which are singletons. The sample consisted of blood, either unsorted or a sorted T cell fraction (not recorded which). The receptors originated from a male donor with ankylosing spondylitis.

A remark on this clonotype: At one end, the junction sequence differs from germline, possibly due to a read error. The genes are TRBV29-1 and TRBJ2-2, with 10 bases matching TRBD2. Germline CDR1 SQVTM, CDR2 ANQGSEA. The CDR3 covers 14 residues. CDR3 bases: TGCAGCCTTGATGGGCTAGCGGGAGCCGGGGAGCTGTTTTTT. Translated: CSLDGLAGAGELFF.

This clonotype showed up just a few times. The CDR3 sequence: CSVEDRGLAGEQFF. CDR3 DNA sequence: TGCAGCGTTGAAGATCGGGGACTAGCGGGTGAGCAGTTCTTC. The gene calls are TRBV29-1 and TRBJ2-1, with TRBD2 matching over 12 bases. With 0 bases clipped from V and 9 bases from J, the junction kept 3 bases outside the gene matches. This CDR3 is built from 14 residues. CDR1 and CDR2 (germline): SQVTM, ANQGSEA.

The chain carries TRBV20-1 and TRBJ2-5; D ambiguous. Germline V gene lookup returns CDR1 DFQATT and CDR2 SNEGSKA (reference sequence). Trimming pared 6 bases from V and 5 bases from J, leaving 4 bases between. The CDR3 covers 9 residues. For the CDR3, the DNA is TGCAGTGCCCCCGAGACCCAGTACTTC. It translates to CSAPETQYF.

This rearrangement joins TRBV12-3 or TRBV12-4 to TRBJ2-7, with 8 bases identical to TRBD1. The trim removed 5 bases at V and 1 base at J, leaving 4 bases unmatched. The CDR3 totals 14 residues. The CDR3 coding sequence is TGTGCCAGCAGTGGTCGGACAGGGTCCTACGAGCAGTACTTC. This gives the protein CASSGRTGSYEQYF.

The V and J genes are TRBV4-2 and TRBJ2-6; D is uncertain. The CDR3 runs to 17 residues. Germline CDR1 reads LGHNA; CDR2 reads YNFKEQ. V dropped 0 bases and J dropped 5 bases, with 14 bases sitting between them. CDR3 protein: CASSQDHGASRANVLTF. CDR3 nucleotides: TGTGCCAGCAGCCAAGATCATGGCGCAAGTCGGGCCAACGTCCTGACTTTC.

This clonotype was detected only a few times. The chain couples TRBV6-2 or TRBV6-3 to TRBJ2-3, with 12 bases aligning to TRBD2. Trimming removed 5 bases from V and 3 bases from J; junction bases left unmatched: 6. From germline, CDR1 is MNHEY and CDR2 SVGEGT. The CDR3 spans 16 residues. The CDR3, as DNA: TGTGCCAGCAGTACCGACGGACTAGCGGGAACAGATACGCAGTATTTT. Protein: CASSTDGLAGTDTQYF.

This clonotype has a handful of counts. The CDR3 sequence: CASSRGLAQSQETQYF. The CDR3 DNA follows: TGTGCCAGCAGCCGGGGACTAGCGCAATCACAAGAGACCCAGTACTTC. The chain uses TRBV14 and TRBJ2-5; 10 nucleotides agree with TRBD2. The CDR3 is made up of 16 amino acids. CDR1 is SGHDN and CDR2 is FVKESK in the germline V gene. J was trimmed by 2 bases and V by 4 bases; bases with no gene match: 7.

This rearrangement joins TRBV15 to TRBJ2-1; D is perhaps TRBD2 (5 bases). V was pared by 2 bases and J by 8 bases, with 13 bases between. Germline V lookup: CDR1 LNHNV, CDR2 YYDKDF (reference sequence). This CDR3 is built from 14 residues. The CDR3 here is CATSRSPGSDEQFF. The CDR3 DNA sequence: TGTGCCACCAGCAGATCTCCGGGGAGCGATGAGCAGTTCTTC.

In DNA form, the CDR3 reads TGCAGCGTTTCGCTCGACGGTATACACGCTGAAGCTTTCTTT. Amino acid sequence: CSVSLDGIHAEAFF. The rearrangement uses TRBV29-1 and TRBJ1-1, with no clear D. Germline V lookup: CDR1 SQVTM, CDR2 ANQGSEA. The CDR3 sequence is 14 residues long. V shed 5 bases and J shed 6 bases, with 19 bases lying between them.

This clonotype was detected a few times. The chain joins TRBV27 to TRBJ2-7; D unresolved. The CDR3 runs 13 residues. The V end lost 5 bases, the J end lost 7 bases, and 15 bases lay between the germline ends. Per germline, CDR1 MNHEY and CDR2 SMNVEV (reference sequence). CDR3 sequence reads: CASSIGPHMEQYF. DNA of the CDR3: TGTGCCAGCAGTATTGGACCACACATGGAGCAGTACTTC.

Only one count was recorded for this clonotype. This rearrangement joins TRBV28 to TRBJ1-2, with D perhaps matching TRBD1 (5 bases). CDR1 is MDHEN, CDR2 SYDVKM, per germline. The CDR3 is 15 residues long. Deletions cut 5 bases from V and 1 base from J, with 14 bases between. The CDR3 spells CASSVAGQINYGYTF. In DNA form, the CDR3 reads TGTGCCAGCAGTGTCGCGGGGCAGATTAACTATGGCTACACCTTC.

The chain links TRBV19 to TRBJ1-6, with a weak D call TRBD1 (5 bases). Germline values: CDR1 LNHDA, CDR2 SQIVND (reference sequence). The V gene lost 4 bases and the J gene lost 7 bases, with 14 bases spanning the gap. The CDR3 covers 15 residues. The CDR3 loop is CASSSREQVNSPLHF. The CDR3 bases are TGTGCCAGTAGTAGCCGGGAACAGGTGAATTCACCCCTCCACTTT.

In DNA, the CDR3 is TGTGCCAGCAGTTTAGGGTGGACAGGCAATCAGCCCCAGCATTTT. This translates into CASSLGWTGNQPQHF. The V and J genes are TRBV12-3 or TRBV12-4 and TRBJ1-5, with D perhaps matching TRBD1 (6 bases). This CDR3 contains 15 residues. The V end was cut by 1 base, the J end by 2 bases, with 9 bases between.

The chain uses TRBV7-2 and TRBJ2-1; 10 bases agree with TRBD2. CDR1 is SGHTA and CDR2 is FQGNSA in the germline V gene. The CDR3 is made up of 15 amino acids. J gave up 7 bases and V 3 bases, and 6 bases lay outside the gene matches. This CDR3 reads CASSFSTSGENEQFF. DNA for the CDR3: TGTGCCAGCAGCTTTTCAACTAGCGGGGAGAATGAGCAGTTCTTC.

This clonotype was seen a handful of times. This sequence joins TRBV4-1 and TRBJ1-3, with D maybe TRBD1 (6 bases). Germline V lookup: CDR1 MGHRA, CDR2 YSYEKL. This CDR3 region has 14 residues. With 2 bases removed from V and 11 bases from J, the gap between germline ends came to 16 bases. The CDR3 reads CASSQPGTSDPIYF. The CDR3 coding sequence is TGCGCCAGCAGCCAACCTGGGACATCGGACCCCATATATTTT.

This clonotype was detected a few times. The chain joins TRBV2 to TRBJ2-7, with 7 bases identical to TRBD1. CDR1 and CDR2 (germline): SNHLY, FYNNEI. The CDR3 is 15 residues long. The J segment lost 4 bases and the V segment lost 6 bases, leaving 12 bases of the junction unmatched. CDR3 protein: CASSSTGTALYEQYF. As DNA, the CDR3 is TGTGCCAGCAGCTCCACCGGGACAGCGTTATACGAGCAGTACTTC.

The chain is built from TRBV6-1 and TRBJ1-5, with a tentative D call TRBD1 (5 bases). CDR1 MNHNS and CDR2 SASEGT come from the germline V gene. The CDR3 covers 14 residues. V lost 6 bases and J lost 5, with 14 bases in between. This CDR3 is CASRDLQDHQPQHF. Here the CDR3 DNA reads TGTGCCAGCAGGGACTTACAGGACCATCAGCCCCAGCATTTT.

V and J are TRBV6-2 or TRBV6-3 and TRBJ2-2, with unresolved D. Germline CDR1 is MNHEY and CDR2 is SVGEGT. There are 13 residues in the CDR3. V shed 8 bases and J shed 2 bases, with 9 bases lying between them. The CDR3 coding sequence is TGTGCCAGCGACGGTACCAACACCGGGGAGCTGTTTTTT. As protein: CASDGTNTGELFF.

The rearrangement uses TRBV20-1 and TRBJ2-2, with TRBD2 identical over 11 bases. Germline trimming cut 4 bases from V and 7 bases from J; bases unmatched to any gene: 5. CDR3 size: 14 residues. Per germline, CDR1 DFQATT and CDR2 SNEGSKA (reference sequence). The CDR3 here is CSAKSSGRIGELFF. The DNA for the CDR3 is TGCAGTGCTAAATCTAGCGGGAGGATCGGGGAGCTGTTTTTT.

The sample holds a few counts of this clonotype. The gene calls are TRBV12-3 or TRBV12-4 and TRBJ1-5, with unresolved D. V lost 7 bases, J lost 6 bases, and 13 bases lay in between. The CDR3 spans 13 residues. CDR3 amino acids: CASILYEGQPQHF. CDR3 coding DNA: TGTGCCAGCATCCTATATGAGGGTCAGCCCCAGCATTTT.

This clonotype has more than one count but fewer than ten. The chain uses TRBV4-3 and TRBJ2-3; 9 bases are a match to TRBD1. V lost 4 bases, J lost 2 bases, and 4 bases stayed unmatched. The CDR3 runs to 15 residues. Germline CDR1 reads LGHNA; CDR2 reads YSLEER. The DNA of the CDR3 is TGCGCCAGCAGCCCCCGGACAGGGGACACAGATACGCAGTATTTT. Translation: CASSPRTGDTDTQYF.

There are a few counts of this clonotype. The chain is built from TRBV7-8 and TRBJ1-1; D is ambiguous. Trimming removed 5 bases at V and 0 bases at J, with 16 bases between. Germline V gene lookup returns CDR1 SGHVS and CDR2 FQNEAQ. The CDR3 is made up of 16 amino acids. As DNA, the CDR3 is TGTGCCAGCAGCACAGCCCTAACTAACATGAACACTGAAGCTTTCTTT. It translates to CASSTALTNMNTEAFF.

This clonotype turned up a few times. V and J are TRBV6-1 and TRBJ2-3; TRBD2 matches 10 bases. V lost 6 bases, J lost 4 bases, and 10 bases stayed unmatched. Germline assignment: CDR1 MNHNS and CDR2 SASEGT. This CDR3 has 16 residues. The CDR3 sequence is CASSPRWLAGADTQYF. The CDR3 DNA sequence: TGTGCCAGCAGCCCACGATGGCTAGCGGGAGCAGATACGCAGTATTTT.

The chain combines TRBV20-1 with TRBJ2-7, with 7 bases identical to TRBD1. Germline V lookup: CDR1 DFQATT, CDR2 SNEGSKA (reference sequence). V gave up 4 bases and J gave up 4 bases; unmatched junction bases: 7. The CDR3 runs to 13 residues. The CDR3 nucleotides are TGCAGTGCTACGTCCGGGACAGCATACGAGCAGTACTTC. This codes for CSATSGTAYEQYF.

This chain uses TRBV12-3 or TRBV12-4 with TRBJ1-5; D is unresolved. The CDR3 is 15 residues long. Trimming took 3 bases from V and 4 from J, leaving 13 bases between them. CDR3 protein: CASSFGRDLNQPQHF. The CDR3 DNA is TGTGCCAGCAGTTTTGGGCGAGACCTGAATCAGCCCCAGCATTTT.